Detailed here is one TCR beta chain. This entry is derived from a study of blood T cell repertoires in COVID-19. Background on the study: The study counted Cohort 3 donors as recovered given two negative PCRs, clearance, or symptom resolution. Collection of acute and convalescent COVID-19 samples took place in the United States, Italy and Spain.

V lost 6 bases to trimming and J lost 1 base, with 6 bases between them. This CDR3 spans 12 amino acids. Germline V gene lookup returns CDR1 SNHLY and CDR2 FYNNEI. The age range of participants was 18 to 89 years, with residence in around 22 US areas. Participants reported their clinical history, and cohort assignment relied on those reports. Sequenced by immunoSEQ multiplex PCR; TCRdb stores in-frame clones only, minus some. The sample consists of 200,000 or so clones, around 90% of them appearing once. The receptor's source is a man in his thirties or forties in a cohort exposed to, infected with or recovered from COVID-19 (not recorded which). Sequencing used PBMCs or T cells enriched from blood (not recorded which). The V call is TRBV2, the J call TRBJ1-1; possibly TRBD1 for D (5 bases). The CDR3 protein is CASRQGNTEAFF. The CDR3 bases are TGTGCCAGCAGGCAGGGGAACACTGAAGCTTTCTTT.